This T cell receptor beta chain was retrieved from a study of T cells in Graves' hyperthyroidism and ophthalmopathy. Points from the study as a whole: A model built on 13 V-J features separated ophthalmopathy from stable hyperthyroidism. Blood also contained most expanded thyroid clonotypes above 0.001.

Trimming removed 7 bases at V and 4 bases at J, with 10 bases between. The CDR3 runs 12 residues. Germline V lookup: CDR1 SNHLY, CDR2 FYNNEI. RNA transcripts were the template for amplifying TCR beta CDR3 regions. First-round RT-PCR with HTBI primers amplified the TCR CDR3 region. One entry per CDR3 protein results from TCRdb running MiXCR on the multiplex PCR reads. The repertoire holds roughly 300,000 distinct CDR3 sequences, with roughly 23% as singletons. Graves' hyperthyroidism was deemed stable given no ophthalmopathy progression within 18 months. About this clonotype itself: Its antigen is as yet unknown.

The source is a woman aged 50 to 60 with Graves' hyperthyroidism. Sequenced sample: blood. The V gene is TRBV2, the J gene TRBJ2-5; D unresolved. The CDR3 sequence is CASKLNRETQYF. DNA for the CDR3: TGTGCCAGCAAATTAAACAGAGAGACCCAGTACTTC. The whole variable domain, filled in from reference TRBV2 and TRBJ2-5, reads EPEVTQTPSHQVTQMGQEVILRCVPISNHLYFYWYRQILGQKVEFLVSFYNNEISEKSEIFDDQFSVERPDGSNFTLKIRSTKLEDSAMYFCASKLNRETQYFGPGTRLLVL.